These 30 T cell receptor beta chains came from one sample sequenced in a study of T cell repertoires in cytomegalovirus infection. TCRdb re-derived calls from the reads in MiXCR, one entry per CDR3 protein. This table holds over 150,000 distinct CDR3 sequences, about a sixth found once. The material sequenced was CD8+ T cells from PBMCs. These receptors were collected from a human donor in good health (CMV status not recorded). Some clones in this sample may be carry-over from other donors' samples.

V and J are TRBV14 and TRBJ1-4; TRBD1 agrees at 7 bases. V lost 2 bases and J lost 8; bases outside the gene matches: 8. Germline values: CDR1 SGHDN, CDR2 FVKESK. The CDR3 consists of 15 residues. The CDR3 sequence is CASSQSKGAREKLFF. The CDR3 coding sequence is TGTGCCAGCAGCCAATCTAAGGGGGCGCGGGAAAAACTGTTTTTT.

V and J are TRBV28 and TRBJ2-5; 7 bases fit TRBD2. The germline gives CDR1 MDHEN, CDR2 SYDVKM. Trimming cost V 4 bases and J 2 bases; bases outside gene matches: 1. The CDR3 totals 13 residues. CDR3 protein: CASSWGLQETQYF. The CDR3 DNA reads as TGTGCCAGCAGTTGGGGACTACAAGAGACCCAGTACTTC.

This clonotype has just a few counts. This CDR3 is CASIQQGTYGYTF. The CDR3 nucleotides are TGTGCCAGCATACAACAGGGGACCTATGGCTACACCTTC. V and J are TRBV6-5 and TRBJ1-2, with TRBD1 matching 7 bases. The CDR3 consists of 13 residues. V was pared by 7 bases and J by 4 bases, with 6 bases of the junction left unmatched. Germline V CDR1 and CDR2: MNHEY, SVGAGI.

This clonotype was observed a handful of times. CDR3 DNA: TGTGCCAGCAGTTTGGCACTCAACGGGGACGAGCAGTACTTC. Protein: CASSLALNGDEQYF. The chain links TRBV28 to TRBJ2-7, with TRBD2 as a possible D gene (5 bases). The V gene's germline CDR1 is MDHEN and CDR2 SYDVKM. The CDR3 sequence is 14 residues long. Trimming left V 3 bases short and J 5 bases short, with 14 bases between.

Only a few counts were recorded for this clonotype. The chain combines TRBV7-6 with TRBJ2-2; possibly TRBD2 for D (5 bases). Trimming removed 1 base at V and 4 bases at J, with 7 bases between. Per the germline V gene, CDR1 is SGHVS and CDR2 is FNYEAQ. CDR3 length: 14 residues. The CDR3 nucleotides read TGTGCCAGCAGCTTAGAAGAGGGCACCGGGGAGCTGTTTTTT. It encodes CASSLEEGTGELFF.

This clonotype occurred a few times. The chain is built from TRBV20-1 and TRBJ2-3; the D gene is possibly TRBD2 (7 bases). This CDR3 contains 15 residues. Germline V gives CDR1 DFQATT, CDR2 SNEGSKA (reference sequence). V was trimmed by 6 bases and J by 4 bases, leaving 20 bases between them. CDR3: CSATRGGEIADTQYF. The CDR3, as DNA: TGCAGTGCGACGCGAGGGGGGGAGATCGCAGATACGCAGTATTTT.

The chain couples TRBV7-9 to TRBJ1-6; D perhaps matches TRBD1 (5 bases). This CDR3 contains 15 residues. Germline V gene sequence: CDR1 SEHNR, CDR2 FQNEAQ (reference sequence). The germline V and J ends were trimmed by 6 bases and 7 bases, with 16 bases remaining between them. DNA for the CDR3: TGTGCCAGCAGGAACCGGGACTCGAGCAATTCACCCCTCCACTTT. Protein: CASRNRDSSNSPLHF.

This clonotype was seen a handful of times. The J gene is TRBJ2-1, the V gene TRBV12-3 or TRBV12-4, with 8 bases fitting TRBD2. V lost 7 bases to trimming and J lost 4 bases; unmatched junction nucleotides: 3. This CDR3 contains 13 residues. CDR3 sequence reads: CASNSGGYNEQFF. The CDR3 DNA is TGTGCCAGCAACAGCGGGGGATACAATGAGCAGTTCTTC.

The V and J genes are TRBV28 and TRBJ2-5; 8 bases fit TRBD2. V dropped 4 bases and J dropped 9; count of bases not matched to a gene: 7. Per germline, CDR1 MDHEN and CDR2 SYDVKM. This CDR3 comprises 13 residues. The CDR3 is CASSSSGPGAQYF. In DNA, the CDR3 is TGTGCCAGCAGTTCTAGCGGGCCGGGGGCCCAGTACTTC.

This chain joins TRBV7-3 and TRBJ2-3; TRBD1 agrees at 9 bases. Germline CDR1 SGHTA, CDR2 FQGTGA. Trimming took 4 bases from V and 3 from J; bases not matched to a gene: 8. This CDR3 comprises 16 residues. This chain's CDR3 is CASSSTGGGFTDTQYF. The CDR3, as DNA: TGTGCCAGCAGCTCGACAGGGGGGGGGTTTACAGATACGCAGTATTTT.

A few counts support this clonotype. The genes are TRBV5-4 and TRBJ2-3; the match to TRBD2 covers 12 bases. The CDR3 has 15 residues. V was clipped by 4 bases and J by 5 bases; unmatched bases: 5. The germline V gene encodes CDR1 SGHNT and CDR2 YYREEE (reference sequence). CDR3 in DNA: TGTGCCAGCAGCAACCTAGCGGGGGGGAGAGATACGCAGTATTTT. Translated, it gives CASSNLAGGRDTQYF.

The chain employs TRBV12-3 or TRBV12-4 and TRBJ2-7; TRBD1 matches at 7 bases. The J segment lost 4 bases and the V segment lost 5 bases, leaving 8 bases of the junction unmatched. The CDR3 runs to 14 residues. This chain's CDR3 is CASSPEDRRYEQYF. The CDR3 DNA reads as TGTGCCAGCAGTCCCGAGGACAGGAGATACGAGCAGTACTTC.

This clonotype was observed a few times. V gene TRBV19 combines with J gene TRBJ2-7, with a weak D call TRBD1 (5 bases). Germline-derived CDR1 and CDR2 are LNHDA and SQIVND (reference sequence). The V end lost 4 bases, the J end lost 2 bases, and 9 bases lay between the germline ends. CDR3 length: 13 residues. The CDR3 coding sequence is TGTGCCAGTAGTACTTTGACAGCCTACGAGCAGTACTTC. It encodes CASSTLTAYEQYF.

The chain has TRBV7-6 and TRBJ2-2; D tentatively reads TRBD1 or TRBD2 (5 bases each). This CDR3 comprises 14 residues. The V and J ends lost 3 bases and 3 bases respectively, with 8 bases between them. CDR1 is SGHVS and CDR2 is FNYEAQ in the germline V gene. Written as DNA, the CDR3 is TGTGCCAGCAGCTTTAGGGGAGACACCGGGGAGCTGTTTTTT. It is translated as CASSFRGDTGELFF.

The V and J genes are TRBV9 and TRBJ2-2, with 11 positions matching TRBD2. CDR3 length: 16 amino acids. J gave up 5 bases and V 2 bases, and 5 bases lay outside the gene matches. CDR1 is SGDLS, CDR2 YYNGEE, per germline. CDR3 nucleotides: TGTGCCAGCAGCGTCCAGCTAGCGGGGGGTACCGGGGAGCTGTTTTTT. This sequence encodes CASSVQLAGGTGELFF.

The gene calls are TRBV6-6 and TRBJ2-1, with no clear D. The CDR3 is 15 residues long. Deletions cut 2 bases from V and 9 bases from J, with 17 bases between. Germline values: CDR1 MNHNY, CDR2 SVGAGI (reference sequence). The CDR3 loop reads CASSYGVLYTGEQFF. The CDR3, as DNA: TGTGCCAGCAGTTACGGGGTCCTCTACACCGGTGAGCAGTTCTTC.

This clonotype has just a few counts. The rearrangement uses TRBV3-1 and TRBJ2-7, with 7 bases matching TRBD2. V trimming: 0 bases; J trimming: 3 bases; junction bases outside the gene matches: 2. The CDR3 totals 14 residues. Germline-derived CDR1 and CDR2 are LGHDT and YNNKEL (reference sequence). The chain's CDR3 is CASSQDPSGYEQYF. The CDR3 bases are TGTGCCAGCAGCCAAGATCCTAGCGGCTACGAGCAGTACTTC.

This clonotype was seen a single time. This chain uses TRBV2 with TRBJ1-2; 7 positions agree with TRBD1. CDR1 and CDR2 (germline): SNHLY, FYNNEI. Unmatched junction bases numbered 15, after V lost 6 bases and J lost 5 bases. The CDR3 runs 16 residues. The CDR3, as DNA: TGTGCCAGCAGCCCCTCGGGGGGACAGTTTTTGTATGGCTACACCTTC. This translates into CASSPSGGQFLYGYTF.

This clonotype was picked up a small number of times. This chain connects TRBV2 to TRBJ2-7, with D maybe TRBD1 (6 bases). Germline lookup yields CDR1 SNHLY and CDR2 FYNNEI. There are 13 residues in the CDR3. V lost 6 bases, J lost 7 bases, and 16 bases lay in between. The CDR3 protein is CASSGQGLAEQYF. In nucleotides, the CDR3 is TGTGCCAGCAGCGGGCAGGGGCTGGCAGAGCAGTACTTC.

V gene TRBV7-8 combines with J gene TRBJ1-5, with D possibly matching TRBD1 (5 bases). Between the trimmed V and J ends, which lost 1 base and 10 bases, there was a span of 17 bases. CDR3 size: 15 residues. The germline V gene has CDR1 SGHVS and CDR2 FQNEAQ. In DNA form, the CDR3 reads TGTGCCAGCAGCTTAGAGATGCAGGGTACGGAACCCCAGCATTTT. Protein: CASSLEMQGTEPQHF. Drawing the rest from reference TRBV7-8 and TRBJ1-5, the complete variable domain is GAGVSQSPRYKVAKRGQDVALRCDPISGHVSLFWYQQALGQGPEFLTYFQNEAQLDKSGLPSDRFFAERPEGSVSTLKIQRTQQEDSAVYLCASSLEMQGTEPQHFGDGTRLSIL.

This clonotype came up a few times. The chain has TRBV7-6 and TRBJ1-1; TRBD1 aligns across 7 bases. The CDR3 has 16 amino acids. J was trimmed by 0 bases and V by 5 bases; bases with no gene match: 9. The germline CDR1 and CDR2 sequences are SGHVS and FNYEAQ. CDR3: CASSRNRDSMNTEAFF. DNA for the CDR3: TGTGCCAGCAGCCGAAACCGGGACAGCATGAACACTGAAGCTTTCTTT. Full variable domain (missing parts from reference TRBV7-6 and TRBJ1-1): GAGVSQSPRYKVTKRGQDVALRCDPISGHVSLYWYRQALGQGPEFLTYFNYEAQQDKSGLPNDRFSAERPEGSISTLTIQRTEQRDSAMYRCASSRNRDSMNTEAFFGQGTRLTVV.

The chain couples TRBV6-2 or TRBV6-3 to TRBJ1-1, with no clear D. Germline CDR1 is MNHEY and CDR2 is SVGEGT. V dropped 3 bases and J dropped 0 bases, with 8 bases sitting between them. This CDR3 spans 14 amino acids. The CDR3 spells CASSYRALNTEAFF. For the CDR3, the DNA is TGTGCCAGCAGTTATAGGGCCCTGAACACTGAAGCTTTCTTT.

This clonotype was seen a handful of times. The rearrangement joins TRBV10-3 to TRBJ2-3; TRBD1 agrees at 9 bases. CDR1 ENHRY and CDR2 SYGVKD come from the germline V gene. The CDR3 runs to 16 residues. Trimming removed 11 bases from V and 3 bases from J; junction bases left unmatched: 15. For the CDR3, the DNA is TGTGCCGCCCGTGCCCCGGGACAGGGAACTACAGATACGCAGTATTTT. Residues: CAARAPGQGTTDTQYF.

The genes are TRBV7-9 and TRBJ2-7; TRBD1 matches 7 bases. The CDR3 totals 15 residues. Unmatched junction bases numbered 7, after V lost 5 bases and J lost 0 bases. Germline CDR1 is SEHNR and CDR2 is FQNEAQ (reference sequence). CDR3 region: CASSPRGGSSYEQYF. CDR3 DNA: TGTGCCAGCAGCCCTCGAGGGGGCAGCTCCTACGAGCAGTACTTC.

V is TRBV7-2 and J is TRBJ2-1; D gene unclear. The CDR3 spans 16 residues. CDR1 and CDR2 from the germline V gene are SGHTA and FQGNSA. Trimming shortened V by 1 base and J by 2 bases, and 12 bases separated the two germline ends. The CDR3 sequence is CASSLGARSTYNEQFF. CDR3 DNA: TGTGCCAGCAGCTTAGGGGCCAGGAGTACCTACAATGAGCAGTTCTTC. The full variable domain, in which reference TRBV7-2 and TRBJ2-1 provide the parts outside the CDR3, is GAGVSQSPSNKVTEKGKDVELRCDPISGHTALYWYRQSLGQGLEFLIYFQGNSAPDKSGLPSDRFSAERTGGSVSTLTIQRTQQEDSAVYLCASSLGARSTYNEQFFGPGTRLTVL.

The rearrangement joins TRBV5-1 to TRBJ1-1; D remains ambiguous. Trimming took off 2 bases at V and 0 bases at J, with 11 bases between the two ends. CDR1 is SGHRS and CDR2 is YFSETQ in the germline V gene. This CDR3 has 15 amino acids. The CDR3: CASSFGGVVNTEAFF. As DNA, the CDR3 is TGCGCCAGCAGCTTTGGCGGGGTTGTGAACACTGAAGCTTTCTTT.

The V gene is TRBV5-6, the J gene TRBJ2-1; D gene unclear. Germline CDR1 reads SGHDT; CDR2 reads YYEEEE. The CDR3 sequence is 13 residues long. V dropped 3 bases and J dropped 7 bases, with 11 bases sitting between them. CDR3 protein: CASSWLSRNEQFF. The CDR3 bases are TGTGCCAGCAGCTGGCTTTCTAGGAATGAGCAGTTCTTC.

The chain recombines TRBV4-1 with TRBJ2-7; D call uncertain. Trimming shortened V by 2 bases and J by 0 bases, and 11 bases separated the two germline ends. Germline V gene sequence: CDR1 MGHRA, CDR2 YSYEKL. The CDR3 loop spans 15 amino acids. The CDR3 loop reads CASSQLSRNSYEQYF. The CDR3 bases are TGCGCCAGCAGCCAACTTTCGAGGAACTCCTACGAGCAGTACTTC.

As to this clonotype: At one boundary the junction diverges from the germline segment, which might be a read error. The CDR3 bases are TGCAAAACAGGGAGCAGTAACACTGAAGCTTTCTTT. It encodes CKTGSSNTEAFF. The chain joins TRBV6-6 to TRBJ1-1, with D perhaps TRBD1 (6 bases). The V gene's germline CDR1 is MNHNY and CDR2 SVGAGI (reference sequence). The CDR3 covers 12 residues.

The chain employs TRBV6-2 or TRBV6-3 and TRBJ1-1; D might be TRBD1 (5 bases). Trimming removed 10 bases at V and 4 bases at J, with 13 bases between. Germline CDR1 MNHEY, CDR2 SVGEGT. The CDR3 runs to 12 residues. The CDR3: CANSNGGTEAFF. CDR3 nucleotides: TGTGCCAACTCAAACGGGGGCACTGAAGCTTTCTTT.